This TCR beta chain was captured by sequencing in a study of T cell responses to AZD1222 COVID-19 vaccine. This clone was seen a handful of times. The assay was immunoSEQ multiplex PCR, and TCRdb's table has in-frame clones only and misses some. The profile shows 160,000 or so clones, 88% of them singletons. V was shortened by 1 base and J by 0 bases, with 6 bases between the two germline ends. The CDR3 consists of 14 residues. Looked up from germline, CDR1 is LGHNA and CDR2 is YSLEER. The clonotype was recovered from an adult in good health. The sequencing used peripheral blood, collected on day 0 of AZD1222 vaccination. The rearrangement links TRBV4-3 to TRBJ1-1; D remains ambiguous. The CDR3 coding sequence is TGCGCCAGCAGCCAAGCCGGGCTGAACACTGAAGCTTTCTTT. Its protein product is CASSQAGLNTEAFF.